One and the same sample provided the 19 T cell receptor beta chains below, sequenced in a study of blood T cell repertoires in COVID-19. The assay was immunoSEQ multiplex PCR, and TCRdb's table has in-frame clones only and misses some. This table has fewer than 350,000 clones, over 75% appearing once. Sequencing used PBMCs or T cells enriched from blood (not recorded which). The receptors derive from a man under 40 who had recovered from COVID-19.

CDR3 bases: TGTGCCAGCAGCCCGAGGGAGGGCGCCGCTAATGAAAAACTGTTTTTT. Translating gives CASSPREGAANEKLFF. The chain recombines TRBV5-5 with TRBJ1-4; D is undetermined. There are 16 residues in the CDR3. Germline V lookup: CDR1 SGHKS, CDR2 YYEKEE (reference sequence). V was shortened by 4 bases and J by 3 bases, with 16 bases between the two germline ends.

This clone was observed a few times. The chain couples TRBV27 to TRBJ1-1; maybe TRBD1 (5 bases). The CDR3 loop spans 13 amino acids. V lost 3 bases to trimming and J lost 1 base, with 6 bases between them. Germline V gives CDR1 MNHEY, CDR2 SMNVEV (reference sequence). CDR3 coding DNA: TGTGCCAGCAGTTTTAGGGGGAACACTGAAGCTTTCTTT. This encodes CASSFRGNTEAFF.

This clone was picked up a small number of times. The chain combines TRBV5-1 with TRBJ1-2, with unresolved D. Germline CDR1 is SGHRS and CDR2 is YFSETQ. V gave up 0 bases and J gave up 3 bases, with 9 bases separating them. CDR3 length: 14 amino acids. Written as DNA, the CDR3 is TGCGCCAGCAGCTTGGGGGCCGCGTACTATGGCTACACCTTC. Residues: CASSLGAAYYGYTF.

The chain combines TRBV27 with TRBJ1-4; a weak D match, TRBD1 (5 bases). The CDR3 has 18 amino acids. Germline V CDR1 and CDR2: MNHEY, SMNVEV (reference sequence). V shed 1 base and J shed 2 bases, with 17 bases lying between them. CDR3 sequence: CASSLFGGRGRTNEKLFF. The CDR3 DNA follows: TGTGCCAGCAGTTTATTTGGCGGGAGGGGTAGGACTAATGAAAAACTGTTTTTT.

V usage is TRBV30 and J usage is TRBJ1-2, with 7 bases aligning to TRBD1. CDR1 and CDR2 from the germline V gene are GTSNPN and SVGIG (reference sequence). V lost 1 base and J lost 4; bases outside the gene matches: 6. The CDR3 loop spans 14 amino acids. The CDR3 DNA follows: TGTGCCTGGAGTGAGACAGGGACTTCCTATGGCTACACCTTC. Its translation: CAWSETGTSYGYTF.

The chain joins TRBV7-2 to TRBJ2-7; a weak D match, TRBD2 (5 bases). V was shortened by 5 bases and J by 4 bases, with 9 bases between the two germline ends. Germline loops: CDR1 SGHTA, CDR2 FQGNSA. The CDR3 sequence is 12 residues long. The CDR3 DNA follows: TGTGCCAGCAGCACCCCGGGGTACGAGCAGTACTTC. Translating it yields CASSTPGYEQYF.

The V gene is TRBV5-4, the J gene TRBJ2-2; D is undetermined. V was trimmed by 3 bases and J by 1 base, leaving 7 bases between them. Germline lookup yields CDR1 SGHNT and CDR2 YYREEE (reference sequence). The CDR3 totals 14 residues. The CDR3 bases are TGTGCCAGCAGCTCCACTCAGAACACCGGGGAGCTGTTTTTT. Amino acids: CASSSTQNTGELFF.

This clone appeared a few times. V gene TRBV3-1 (or the pseudogene TRBV3-2) combines with J gene TRBJ1-6; D not resolved. Germline loops: CDR1 LGHDT, CDR2 YNNKEL (reference sequence). Between the trimmed V and J ends, which lost 3 bases and 3 bases, there was a span of 12 bases. The CDR3 extends over 16 amino acids. CDR3 amino acids: CASSHLSGYYNSPLHF. Written as DNA, the CDR3 is TGTGCCAGCAGCCATCTCTCGGGATACTATAATTCACCCCTCCACTTT.

The rearrangement uses TRBV6-2 or TRBV6-3 and TRBJ2-7; tentative D call: TRBD2 (5 bases). Germline V gene sequence: CDR1 MNHEY, CDR2 SVGEGT. The V end was cut by 6 bases, the J end by 2 bases, with 14 bases between. The CDR3 is made up of 14 amino acids. DNA for the CDR3: TGTGCCAGCAGCCAGACTGGAGGCCCCTACGAGCAGTACTTC. This gives the protein CASSQTGGPYEQYF.

Written as DNA, the CDR3 is TGTGCCAGCAGTTACCCACTAGCGGGCCTCTCCTACAATGAGCAGTTCTTC. It is translated as CASSYPLAGLSYNEQFF. The J gene is TRBJ2-1, the V gene TRBV6-2 or TRBV6-3; 9 bases agree with TRBD2. With 2 bases clipped from V and 0 bases from J, the junction kept 5 bases outside the gene matches. The germline V gene encodes CDR1 MNHEY and CDR2 SVGEGT. The CDR3 has 17 residues.

The chain couples TRBV9 to TRBJ1-5; a weak D match, TRBD1 (5 bases). The CDR3 sequence is 15 residues long. V was shortened by 3 bases and J by 3 bases, with 13 bases between the two germline ends. Germline loops: CDR1 SGDLS, CDR2 YYNGEE. The CDR3 DNA reads as TGTGCCAGCAGCGCAGATCCGACAGTCAATCAGCCCCAGCATTTT. Protein sequence: CASSADPTVNQPQHF.

V and J are TRBV11-2 and TRBJ1-2; 9 nucleotides line up with TRBD1. The junction had 2 bases not matched to a gene; V was cut back by 2 bases and J by 7 bases. Germline CDR1 is SGHAT and CDR2 is FQNNGV. This CDR3 region has 13 residues. In nucleotides, the CDR3 is TGTGCCAGCAGCTTATCGACAGGGGGTGGCTACACCTTC. Translated: CASSLSTGGGYTF.

This chain joins TRBV30 and TRBJ1-5; D uncertain. CDR3 length: 17 amino acids. Germline V gene lookup returns CDR1 GTSNPN and CDR2 SVGIG (reference sequence). V was clipped by 0 bases and J by 0 bases, with 15 bases between them. CDR3 sequence: CAWSVGRQSNSNQPQHF. Written as DNA, the CDR3 is TGTGCCTGGAGTGTAGGGAGACAATCGAATAGCAATCAGCCCCAGCATTTT.

This chain uses TRBV6-2 or TRBV6-3 with TRBJ2-7, with 8 bases that match TRBD1. Germline CDR1 reads MNHEY; CDR2 reads SVGEGT. The V gene end was trimmed by 6 bases and the J gene end by 3 bases; junction bases not matched to a gene: 7. The CDR3 has 14 residues. The CDR3 DNA reads TGTGCCAGCAGCTCGACAGGGGAGGTCTACGAGCAGTACTTC. Protein sequence: CASSSTGEVYEQYF.

The CDR3 DNA reads as TGTGCCAGCAGCGTAGCGGGAGTCCACAATGAGCAGTTCTTC. As protein: CASSVAGVHNEQFF. The chain carries TRBV9 and TRBJ2-1, with a tentative D call TRBD2 (6 bases). Germline assignment: CDR1 SGDLS and CDR2 YYNGEE. The CDR3 is 14 residues long. V lost 0 bases to trimming and J lost 5 bases, with 9 bases between them. The variable domain in full, with the rest retrieved from reference TRBV9 and TRBJ2-1, is DSGVTQTPKHLITATGQRVTLRCSPRSGDLSVYWYQQSLDQGLQFLIQYYNGEERAKGNILERFSAQQFPDLHSELNLSSLELGDSALYFCASSVAGVHNEQFFGPGTRLTVL.

The chain employs TRBV7-2 and TRBJ2-1; 8 bases align to TRBD1. In germline, CDR1 is SGHTA, CDR2 FQGNSA. V was pared by 4 bases and J by 10 bases, with 12 bases of the junction left unmatched. The CDR3 is made up of 15 amino acids. As DNA, the CDR3 is TGTGCCAGCAGCTCGCAGGGGGCTATTTTGTTGGAGCAGTTCTTC. Translating gives CASSSQGAILLEQFF.

The chain links TRBV6-2 or TRBV6-3 to TRBJ2-6; 10 bases line up with TRBD1. The ends lost 3 bases at V and 0 bases at J; junction bases unmatched: 8. The CDR3 has 19 amino acids. Germline V gene data show CDR1 as MNHEY and CDR2 as SVGEGT. CDR3 sequence: CASSYMGQGSYSGANVLTF. The CDR3 DNA follows: TGTGCCAGCAGTTATATGGGACAGGGGTCCTACTCTGGGGCCAACGTCCTGACTTTC.

CDR3 protein: CASSLGQGNRVFF. The CDR3 bases are TGTGCCAGCAGCCTGGGACAGGGAAACAGAGTGTTTTTT. The chain links TRBV13 to TRBJ1-4; TRBD1 aligns across 9 bases. This CDR3 has 13 residues. CDR1 and CDR2 (germline): PRHDT, FYEKMQ (reference sequence). The ends lost 5 bases at V and 15 bases at J; junction bases unmatched: 10. Full variable domain (remainder filled in from reference TRBV13 and TRBJ1-4): AAGVIQSPRHLIKEKRETATLKCYPIPRHDTVYWYQQGPGQDPQFLISFYEKMQSDKGSIPDRFSAQQFSDYHSELNMSSLELGDSALYFCASSLGQGNRVFFGSGTQLSVL.

The chain employs TRBV21-1 and TRBJ1-1; the tabulated D call, TRBD1, remains unverified against the DNA. TRBV21-1 corresponds to a pseudogene. The CDR3 length is 13 residues. The CDR3 reads CASSKGGGAEAFF. Written as DNA, the CDR3 is TGTGCCAGCAGCAAAGGAGGTGGGGCCGAAGCTTTCTTT.